This T cell receptor beta chain was captured in a study of T cells in narcolepsy. Turning to the study itself: Enrolled donors included narcolepsy type 1 or type 2 patients and healthy controls. Broader study findings: Same-patient CSF and blood CD4+ T cell clonotypes included HCRT-specific and TRIB2-specific autoreactive ones. Blood of same and different patients, but not healthy controls, reportedly held recurring autoreactive clonotypes.

This clone was seen more than once but under ten times. Its antigen remains unidentified. Deletions cut 6 bases from V and 5 bases from J, with 8 bases between. The CDR3 has 11 amino acids. Germline V gene lookup returns CDR1 ENHRY and CDR2 SYGVKD. Measured with immunoSEQ multiplex PCR; TCRdb has only the in-frame clones, and not every one. The profile shows more than 20,000 clones, approximately 82% of them singletons. The rearrangement uses TRBV10-3 and TRBJ2-7, with D tentatively TRBD2 (6 bases). Material: memory (CD45RA-) CD4+ T cells from blood. This TCR came from a human donor in good health. Here the CDR3 reads CAIRTRNEQYF. CDR3 nucleotides: TGTGCCATCAGGACTAGGAACGAGCAGTACTTC.